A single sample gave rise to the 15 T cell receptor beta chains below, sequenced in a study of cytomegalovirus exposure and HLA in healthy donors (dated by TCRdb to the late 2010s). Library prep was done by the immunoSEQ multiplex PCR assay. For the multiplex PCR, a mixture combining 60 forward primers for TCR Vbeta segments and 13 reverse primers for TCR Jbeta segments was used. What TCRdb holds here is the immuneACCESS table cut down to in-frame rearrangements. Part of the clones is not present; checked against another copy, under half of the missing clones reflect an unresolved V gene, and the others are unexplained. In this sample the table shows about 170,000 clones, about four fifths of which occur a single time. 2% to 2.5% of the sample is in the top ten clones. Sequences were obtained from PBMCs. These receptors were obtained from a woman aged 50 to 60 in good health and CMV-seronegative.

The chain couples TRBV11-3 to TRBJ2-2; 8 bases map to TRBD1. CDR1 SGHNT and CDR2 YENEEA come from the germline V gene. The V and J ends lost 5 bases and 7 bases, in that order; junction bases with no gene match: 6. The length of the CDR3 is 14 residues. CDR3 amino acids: CASSPRQGYGELFF. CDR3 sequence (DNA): TGTGCCAGCAGCCCCAGACAGGGGTACGGGGAGCTGTTTTTT.

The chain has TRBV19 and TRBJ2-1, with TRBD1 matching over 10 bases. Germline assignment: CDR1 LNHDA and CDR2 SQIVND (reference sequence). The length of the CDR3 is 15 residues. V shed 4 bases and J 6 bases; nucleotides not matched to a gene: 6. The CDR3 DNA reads TGTGCCAGTAGTAGAGACAGGGGGCGAATCAATGAGCAGTTCTTC. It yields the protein CASSRDRGRINEQFF.

This CDR3 reads CATPPQGNQPQHF. DNA of the CDR3: TGTGCCACGCCCCCCCAGGGCAATCAGCCCCAGCATTTT. The chain recombines TRBV6-4 with TRBJ1-5; D gene unclear. This CDR3 is built from 13 residues. Trimming pared 10 bases from V and 2 bases from J, leaving 12 bases between. Germline CDR1 reads MRHNA; CDR2 reads SNTAGT.

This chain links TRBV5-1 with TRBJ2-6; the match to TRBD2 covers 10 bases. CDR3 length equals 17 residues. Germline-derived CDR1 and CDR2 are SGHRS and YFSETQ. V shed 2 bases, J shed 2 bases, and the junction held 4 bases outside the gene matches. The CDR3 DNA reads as TGCGCCAGCAGCTTTTCTCTAGCGGGAGCTGGGGCCAACGTCCTGACTTTC. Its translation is CASSFSLAGAGANVLTF.

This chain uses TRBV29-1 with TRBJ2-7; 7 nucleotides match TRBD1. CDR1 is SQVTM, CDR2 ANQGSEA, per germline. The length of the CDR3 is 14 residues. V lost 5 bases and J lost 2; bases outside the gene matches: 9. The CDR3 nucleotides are TGCAGCGTTTCACAGGGGATTAAAACCTACGAGCAGTACTTC. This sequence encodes CSVSQGIKTYEQYF.

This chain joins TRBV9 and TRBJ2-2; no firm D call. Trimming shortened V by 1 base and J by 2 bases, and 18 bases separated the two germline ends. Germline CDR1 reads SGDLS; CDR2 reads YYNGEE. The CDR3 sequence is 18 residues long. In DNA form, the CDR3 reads TGTGCCAGCAGCGTATCCGGGTTCCGCTTAGTAAACACCGGGGAGCTGTTTTTT. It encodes CASSVSGFRLVNTGELFF.

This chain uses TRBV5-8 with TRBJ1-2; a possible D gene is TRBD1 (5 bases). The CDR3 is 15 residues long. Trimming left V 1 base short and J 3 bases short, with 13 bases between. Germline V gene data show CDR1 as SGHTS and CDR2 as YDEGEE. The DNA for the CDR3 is TGTGCCAGCAGCTTGTTCTGGGACTCCGACTATGGCTACACCTTC. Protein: CASSLFWDSDYGYTF. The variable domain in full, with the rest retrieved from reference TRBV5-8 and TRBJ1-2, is EAGVTQSPTHLIKTRGQQATLRCSPISGHTSVYWYQQALGLGLQFLLWYDEGEERNRGNFPPRFSGRQFPNYSSELNVNALELEDSALYLCASSLFWDSDYGYTFGSGTRLTVV.

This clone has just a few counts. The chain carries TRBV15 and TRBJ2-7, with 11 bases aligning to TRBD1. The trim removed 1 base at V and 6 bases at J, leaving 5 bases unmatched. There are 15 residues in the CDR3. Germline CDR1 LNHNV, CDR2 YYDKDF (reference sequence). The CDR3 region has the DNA TGTGCCACCAGCAGAGGGGGCGGGACAGGGGGCGAGCAGTACTTC. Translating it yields CATSRGGGTGGEQYF.

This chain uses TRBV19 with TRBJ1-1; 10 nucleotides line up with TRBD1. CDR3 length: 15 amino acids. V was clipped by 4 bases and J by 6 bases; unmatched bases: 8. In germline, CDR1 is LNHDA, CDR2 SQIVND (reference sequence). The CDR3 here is CASSKRQGAIPEAFF. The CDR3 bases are TGTGCCAGTAGTAAACGACAGGGGGCGATTCCTGAAGCTTTCTTT.

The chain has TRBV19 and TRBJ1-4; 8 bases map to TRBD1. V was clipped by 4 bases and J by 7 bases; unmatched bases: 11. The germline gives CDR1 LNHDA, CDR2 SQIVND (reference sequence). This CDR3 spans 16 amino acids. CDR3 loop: CASSTDQGAPSEKLFF. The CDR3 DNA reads TGTGCCAGTAGTACAGATCAGGGGGCGCCGAGTGAAAAACTGTTTTTT.

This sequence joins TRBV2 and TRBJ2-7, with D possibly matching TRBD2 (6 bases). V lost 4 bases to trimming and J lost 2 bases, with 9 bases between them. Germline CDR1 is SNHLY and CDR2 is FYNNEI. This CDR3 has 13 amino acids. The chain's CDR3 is CASSGGVPYEQYF. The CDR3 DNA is TGTGCCAGCAGTGGGGGGGTGCCCTACGAGCAGTACTTC.

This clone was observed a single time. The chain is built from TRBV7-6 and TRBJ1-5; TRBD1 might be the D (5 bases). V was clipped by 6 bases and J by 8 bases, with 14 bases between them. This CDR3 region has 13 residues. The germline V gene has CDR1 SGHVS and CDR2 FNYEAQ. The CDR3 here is CASSPAGGKPQHF. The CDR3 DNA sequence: TGTGCCAGCAGTCCAGCGGGGGGAAAGCCCCAGCATTTT.

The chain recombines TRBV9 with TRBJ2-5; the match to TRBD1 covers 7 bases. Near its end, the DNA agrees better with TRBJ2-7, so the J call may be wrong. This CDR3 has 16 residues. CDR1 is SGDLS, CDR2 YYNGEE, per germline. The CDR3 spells CASSVAGTALSYEQYF. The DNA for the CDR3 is TGTGCCAGCAGCGTCGCCGGGACAGCCCTCTCCTACGAGCAGTACTTC.

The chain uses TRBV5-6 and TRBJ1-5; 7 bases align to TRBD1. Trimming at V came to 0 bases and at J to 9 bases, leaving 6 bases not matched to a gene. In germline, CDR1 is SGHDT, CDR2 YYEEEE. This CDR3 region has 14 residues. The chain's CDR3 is CASSLGTGEVPQHF. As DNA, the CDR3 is TGTGCCAGCAGCTTGGGGACAGGTGAAGTGCCCCAGCATTTT.

CDR3 nucleotide sequence: TGTGCCACCAGCACCCGGACTAATGAAAAACTGTTTTTT. Its protein is CATSTRTNEKLFF. The V and J genes are TRBV15 and TRBJ1-4; the D is unclear. Germline assignment: CDR1 LNHNV and CDR2 YYDKDF (reference sequence). The CDR3 length is 13 residues. Trimming left V 4 bases short and J 2 bases short, with 5 bases between.